The 2 T cell receptor beta chains below come from one sample, sequenced in a study of CD8 T cells in ankylosing spondylitis. TCRdb analysed the 5' RACE reads with MiXCR anew, one entry per CDR3 protein. The table lists 180,000 or so distinct CDR3 sequences, more than 9% of them singletons. The sequenced sample consisted of blood, either unsorted or a sorted T cell fraction (not recorded which). Source of these receptors: a male donor with ankylosing spondylitis or in good health (not recorded which).

The V and J genes are TRBV24-1 and TRBJ2-3; the match to TRBD2 covers 7 bases. V lost 2 bases and J lost 4; bases outside the gene matches: 5. CDR1 is KGHDR, CDR2 SFDVKD, per germline. This CDR3 has 15 amino acids. This chain's CDR3 is CATSDSASGADTQYF. The DNA of the CDR3 is TGTGCCACCAGTGATTCCGCTAGCGGCGCAGATACGCAGTATTTT.

This clonotype was picked up many times. The V call is TRBV3-1, the J call TRBJ2-5, with D uncertain. The CDR3 length is 10 residues. Germline loops: CDR1 LGHDT, CDR2 YNNKEL (reference sequence). Trimming cost V 0 bases and J 7 bases, with 0 bases left between them. The CDR3 spells CASSQETQYF. DNA of the CDR3: TGTGCCAGCAGCCAAGAGACCCAGTACTTC.